This entry concerns a single TCR beta chain. The sample comes from a study of cytomegalovirus exposure and HLA in healthy donors. The PCR had 60 Vbeta and 13 Jbeta primers. Only in-frame clones appear in the TCRdb table, and some are missing; sequencing was by immunoSEQ multiplex PCR. The table lists some 200,000 clones, around four fifths of them singletons, with about 0.77% in the top ten. Sequencing used PBMCs. This TCR derives from a boy aged 2 to 10 in good health and CMV-seronegative.

The CDR3 sequence is CASSETQRGTDTQYF. Here the CDR3 DNA reads TGTGCCAGCAGTGAAACCCAGCGGGGCACAGATACGCAGTATTTT. The chain is built from TRBV2 and TRBJ2-3, with a possible D match to TRBD2 (6 bases). The germline V gene has CDR1 SNHLY and CDR2 FYNNEI. CDR3 length: 15 amino acids. The V end lost 2 bases, the J end lost 1 base, and 10 bases lay between the germline ends. The full variable domain, its missing parts supplied by reference TRBV2 and TRBJ2-3, is EPEVTQTPSHQVTQMGQEVILRCVPISNHLYFYWYRQILGQKVEFLVSFYNNEISEKSEIFDDQFSVERPDGSNFTLKIRSTKLEDSAMYFCASSETQRGTDTQYFGPGTRLTVL.